These 31 T cell receptor beta chains share one sample of origin, sequenced in a study of vaccination effects on CD4 cells after COVID-19. Sequenced by immunoSEQ multiplex PCR; TCRdb stores in-frame clones only, minus some. The table lists about 41,000 clones, 65% to 80% of them singletons. The antigens of these receptors remain unknown. Antigen-specific CD4+ T cells were expanded (with viral peptide pools) by the ViraFEST assay ahead of sequencing. The culture ran for about 10 days, and then CD4+ T cells were isolated. Nucleocapsid antibodies were negative in the vaccine recipients, who had never had SARS-CoV-2 infection. Here the sequenced sample was CD4+ T cells from PBMCs cultured with HCoV-NL63 spike peptides, taken before COVID-19 vaccination. These receptor sequences come from a human donor who received a COVID-19 vaccine.

The chain is built from TRBV29-1 and TRBJ1-2, with 7 bases that match TRBD1. The V gene end was trimmed by 6 bases and the J gene end by 4 bases; junction bases not matched to a gene: 11. CDR3 length equals 14 residues. CDR1 SQVTM and CDR2 ANQGSEA come from the germline V gene. CDR3 DNA sequence: TGCAGCGTCAAGATAGGGGGCAGGGCCTATGGCTACACCTTC. It translates to CSVKIGGRAYGYTF.

J is TRBJ1-1 and V is TRBV2; TRBD1 is a possible D gene (5 bases). Per germline, CDR1 SNHLY and CDR2 FYNNEI. Deletions cut 5 bases from V and 1 base from J, with 11 bases between. This CDR3 has 14 amino acids. The CDR3: CASSLVGGNTEAFF. CDR3 DNA sequence: TGTGCCAGCAGTCTGGTTGGGGGGAACACTGAAGCTTTCTTT.

The chain carries TRBV9 and TRBJ1-3; possibly TRBD1 for D (6 bases). V shed 4 bases and J shed 2 bases, with 19 bases lying between them. Germline V gene data show CDR1 as SGDLS and CDR2 as YYNGEE. The CDR3 totals 17 residues. As DNA, the CDR3 is TGTGCCAGCAGCCCTAATCCGGACAGCCCCACTGGAAACACCATATATTTT. Protein: CASSPNPDSPTGNTIYF. The complete variable domain, with remaining parts taken from reference TRBV9 and TRBJ1-3, reads DSGVTQTPKHLITATGQRVTLRCSPRSGDLSVYWYQQSLDQGLQFLIQYYNGEERAKGNILERFSAQQFPDLHSELNLSSLELGDSALYFCASSPNPDSPTGNTIYFGEGSWLTVV.

The chain combines TRBV7-2 with TRBJ2-6; D ambiguous. The CDR3 runs to 15 residues. Trimming shortened V by 5 bases and J by 4 bases, and 12 bases separated the two germline ends. Germline loops: CDR1 SGHTA, CDR2 FQGNSA. The CDR3 here is CASSQKMGGANVLTF. CDR3 coding DNA: TGTGCCAGCAGCCAAAAAATGGGGGGGGCCAACGTCCTGACTTTC.

The gene calls are TRBV5-8 and TRBJ2-7; D not resolved. The CDR3 has 13 residues. Germline V gives CDR1 SGHTS, CDR2 YDEGEE. Deletions cut 2 bases from V and 3 bases from J, with 9 bases between. This CDR3 is CASSLMGYYEQYV. The CDR3, as DNA: TGTGCCAGCAGCTTAATGGGGTACTACGAGCAGTACGTC.

The chain joins TRBV5-1 to TRBJ1-6; no firm D call. Trimming cost V 0 bases and J 9 bases, with 16 bases left between them. Germline V CDR1 and CDR2: SGHRS, YFSETQ. This CDR3 region has 16 residues. CDR3 nucleotide sequence: TGCGCCAGCAGCTTGGATACGCTGGTTGCTACTTCACCCCTCCACTTT. As protein: CASSLDTLVATSPLHF.

V gene TRBV5-1 combines with J gene TRBJ1-1; D is possibly TRBD1 (5 bases). This CDR3 spans 14 amino acids. Germline V gene sequence: CDR1 SGHRS, CDR2 YFSETQ. Trimming stripped 4 bases from V and 1 base from J, with 11 bases between. CDR3 region: CASSRGTENTEAFF. As DNA, the CDR3 is TGCGCCAGCAGCAGAGGGACGGAGAACACTGAAGCTTTCTTT.

The V call is TRBV5-1, the J call TRBJ1-2; 10 bases are a match to TRBD1. The V segment lost 0 bases and the J segment 4 bases; nucleotides outside the gene matches: 9. The CDR3 spans 17 residues. Germline V CDR1 and CDR2: SGHRS, YFSETQ. CDR3 nucleotides: TGCGCCAGCAGCTTGGCGGGACAGGGGATCGGGGGCTATGGCTACACCTTC. Its protein is CASSLAGQGIGGYGYTF. The variable domain in full, with the rest retrieved from reference TRBV5-1 and TRBJ1-2, is KAGVTQTPRYLIKTRGQQVTLSCSPISGHRSVSWYQQTPGQGLQFLFEYFSETQRNKGNFPGRFSGRQFSNSRSEMNVSTLELGDSALYLCASSLAGQGIGGYGYTFGSGTRLTVV.

This CDR3 reads CASSQDEIGGYTF. Here the CDR3 DNA reads TGTGCCAGTAGCCAAGACGAGATTGGCGGCTACACCTTC. V is TRBV19 and J is TRBJ1-2, with D unresolved. This CDR3 is 13 amino acids long. The V end lost 6 bases, the J end lost 8 bases, and 16 bases lay between the germline ends. CDR1 and CDR2 (germline): LNHDA, SQIVND (reference sequence).

This sequence joins TRBV2 and TRBJ2-3, with 8 bases aligning to TRBD1. This CDR3 is built from 15 residues. V lost 7 bases to trimming and J lost 1 base; unmatched junction nucleotides: 7. CDR1 is SNHLY, CDR2 FYNNEI, per germline. CDR3 loop: CASIQGGQGTDTQYF. The CDR3 nucleotides read TGTGCCAGCATTCAGGGGGGACAGGGCACAGATACGCAGTATTTT.

This chain joins TRBV19 and TRBJ2-2; 9 nucleotides match TRBD1. CDR1 is LNHDA and CDR2 is SQIVND in the germline V gene (reference sequence). The CDR3 has 15 residues. J lost 5 bases, V lost 3 bases, and 4 bases had no gene match. CDR3 sequence (DNA): TGTGCCAGTAGTATGGGGACAGGGCGAACCGGGGAGCTGTTTTTT. It specifies CASSMGTGRTGELFF.

The V and J genes are TRBV7-9 and TRBJ2-3; 8 positions agree with TRBD2. With 0 bases clipped from V and 4 bases from J, the junction kept 6 bases outside the gene matches. The V gene's germline CDR1 is SEHNR and CDR2 FQNEAQ (reference sequence). This CDR3 has 16 amino acids. The CDR3 protein is CASSLAGGGQSDTQYF. The CDR3 DNA is TGTGCCAGCAGCTTAGCCGGGGGGGGGCAATCAGATACGCAGTATTTT.

The genes are TRBV6-4 and TRBJ1-6; 9 nucleotides align to TRBD1. Per the germline V gene, CDR1 is MRHNA and CDR2 is SNTAGT. V shed 6 bases and J 7 bases; nucleotides not matched to a gene: 10. This CDR3 has 16 amino acids. In DNA form, the CDR3 reads TGTGCCAGCAGAATAGAGCCGGGACAGGGAAATTCACCCCTCCACTTT. Protein sequence: CASRIEPGQGNSPLHF.

The chain joins TRBV2 to TRBJ1-4, with D uncertain. Deletions cut 10 bases from V and 3 bases from J, with 12 bases between. CDR3 length: 13 amino acids. CDR1 and CDR2 (germline): SNHLY, FYNNEI. CDR3 sequence (DNA): TGTGCCACCCGCTTAAGCTCTAATGAAAAACTGTTTTTT. Encoded protein: CATRLSSNEKLFF. The whole variable domain, filled in from reference TRBV2 and TRBJ1-4, reads EPEVTQTPSHQVTQMGQEVILRCVPISNHLYFYWYRQILGQKVEFLVSFYNNEISEKSEIFDDQFSVERPDGSNFTLKIRSTKLEDSAMYFCATRLSSNEKLFFGSGTQLSVL.

The chain joins TRBV6-1 to TRBJ1-2; D might be TRBD1 (5 bases). V lost 2 bases and J lost 2, with 9 bases in between. Germline CDR1 reads MNHNS; CDR2 reads SASEGT. The CDR3 covers 14 residues. The CDR3 sequence: CASSEPGRNYGYTF. In DNA form, the CDR3 reads TGTGCCAGCAGTGAACCAGGGAGGAACTATGGCTACACCTTC.

As DNA, the CDR3 is TGTGCCAGTAGAGGGTGGAAAGAGACCCAGTACTTC. Translation gives CASRGWKETQYF. The gene calls are TRBV27 and TRBJ2-5, with TRBD2 as a possible D gene (5 bases). Trimming removed 9 bases at V and 3 bases at J, with 11 bases between. CDR1 is MNHEY, CDR2 SMNVEV, per germline (reference sequence). CDR3 size: 12 residues.

This clone was detected only a few times. V gene TRBV14 combines with J gene TRBJ2-5; the match to TRBD2 covers 7 bases. Trimming cost V 0 bases and J 1 base; bases outside gene matches: 8. Germline V lookup: CDR1 SGHDN, CDR2 FVKESK. This CDR3 comprises 17 residues. CDR3 coding DNA: TGTGCCAGCAGCCAAGATAGTTGGGGGGGACCCCAAGAGACCCAGTACTTC. Its protein product is CASSQDSWGGPQETQYF.

The CDR3 loop reads CASSLERTQYF. DNA of the CDR3: TGTGCCAGCAGCTTGGAGCGGACCCAGTACTTC. V is TRBV5-6 and J is TRBJ2-5, with D unclear. Per the germline V gene, CDR1 is SGHDT and CDR2 is YYEEEE. The CDR3 is made up of 11 amino acids. The V and J ends lost 0 bases and 7 bases respectively, with 4 bases between them.

The chain carries TRBV6-4 and TRBJ1-1; TRBD1 aligns across 8 bases. From germline, CDR1 is MRHNA and CDR2 SNTAGT. The V gene end was trimmed by 4 bases and the J gene end by 5 bases; junction bases not matched to a gene: 6. The CDR3 totals 14 residues. The DNA of the CDR3 is TGTGCCAGCAGTGTAAGACAGGGGTGGACTGAAGCTTTCTTT. Its translation is CASSVRQGWTEAFF.

The chain has TRBV28 and TRBJ2-7, with a weak D call TRBD1 (5 bases). The V gene's germline CDR1 is MDHEN and CDR2 SYDVKM. The CDR3 contains 13 residues. The V end was cut by 4 bases, the J end by 3 bases, with 10 bases between. CDR3 nucleotide sequence: TGTGCCAGCAGTTATACAGGTCTCTACGAGCAGTACGTC. Its translation: CASSYTGLYEQYV.

This clone was seen a handful of times. The CDR3: CASSPGTGGDQPQHF. The DNA for the CDR3 is TGTGCCAGTAGCCCTGGGACAGGGGGCGATCAGCCCCAGCATTTT. The rearrangement uses TRBV19 and TRBJ1-5, with 12 positions matching TRBD1. Germline CDR1 LNHDA, CDR2 SQIVND (reference sequence). Trimming took 6 bases from V and 5 from J; bases not matched to a gene: 5. This CDR3 is 15 amino acids long.

V is TRBV7-2 and J is TRBJ2-1, with TRBD2 identical over 14 bases. Germline trimming cut 5 bases from V and 9 bases from J; bases unmatched to any gene: 6. CDR3 length: 15 residues. CDR1 is SGHTA and CDR2 is FQGNSA in the germline V gene. CDR3 coding DNA: TGTGCCAGCAGCCAGGGACTAGCGGGGGTGCGTGAGCAGTTCTTC. The encoded protein is CASSQGLAGVREQFF.

The chain uses TRBV9 and TRBJ2-6; D is tentatively TRBD1 or TRBD2 (5 bases each). The CDR3 runs 15 residues. V was clipped by 4 bases and J by 1 base, with 9 bases between them. Germline V CDR1 and CDR2: SGDLS, YYNGEE. CDR3 coding DNA: TGTGCCAGCAGCCTCGGGGCATCTGGGGCCAACGTCCTGACTTTC. It specifies CASSLGASGANVLTF.

The chain links TRBV19 to TRBJ2-3; D remains unclear. Germline V gene sequence: CDR1 LNHDA, CDR2 SQIVND (reference sequence). CDR3 size: 16 residues. V was clipped by 5 bases and J by 2 bases, with 17 bases between them. CDR3 sequence reads: CASSLDYFGLTDTQYF. CDR3 DNA sequence: TGTGCCAGTAGTCTGGATTACTTTGGGCTCACAGATACGCAGTATTTT.

The V gene is TRBV6-4, the J gene TRBJ2-1; 12 bases align to TRBD2. The CDR3 length is 16 residues. The V and J ends lost 0 bases and 8 bases, in that order; junction bases with no gene match: 5. Looked up from germline, CDR1 is MRHNA and CDR2 is SNTAGT. CDR3 DNA sequence: TGTGCCAGCAGTGACTCGTCTAGCGGGGGGGCGCATGAGCAGTTCTTC. Amino acids: CASSDSSSGGAHEQFF.

The chain uses TRBV30 and TRBJ1-2; TRBD1 agrees at 10 bases. Trimming cost V 1 base and J 2 bases; bases outside gene matches: 1. The CDR3 runs to 14 residues. CDR1 is GTSNPN and CDR2 is SVGIG in the germline V gene (reference sequence). CDR3 region: CAWSAGQGNYGYTF. CDR3 DNA: TGTGCCTGGAGTGCGGGACAGGGGAACTATGGCTACACCTTC.

The rearrangement joins TRBV6-5 to TRBJ1-3, with TRBD1 identical over 7 bases. The CDR3 loop spans 14 amino acids. The ends lost 6 bases at V and 7 bases at J; junction bases unmatched: 9. Germline CDR1 is MNHEY and CDR2 is SVGAGI. The chain's CDR3 is CASRPRTGSNTIYF. CDR3 nucleotide sequence: TGTGCCAGCAGACCAAGGACAGGTTCCAACACCATATATTTT.

This sequence joins TRBV3-1 (or the pseudogene TRBV3-2) and TRBJ1-1; 9 nucleotides align to TRBD1. The CDR3 totals 16 residues. Germline lookup yields CDR1 LGHDT and CDR2 YNNKEL (reference sequence). Trimming at V came to 4 bases and at J to 0 bases, leaving 6 bases not matched to a gene. The CDR3 DNA reads TGTGCCAGCAGCCGCCGGGACAGGGCTATGAACACTGAAGCTTTCTTT. Translation gives CASSRRDRAMNTEAFF.

The chain couples TRBV2 to TRBJ1-1, with a possible D match to TRBD1 (5 bases). The CDR3 totals 16 residues. V was cut by 5 bases and J by 0 bases, with 16 bases left in between. Germline CDR1 SNHLY, CDR2 FYNNEI. CDR3 protein: CASSLRRADMNTEAFF. The DNA for the CDR3 is TGTGCCAGCAGTCTACGACGGGCGGACATGAACACTGAAGCTTTCTTT.

V is TRBV30 and J is TRBJ2-2, with D possibly TRBD1 on 6 matching bases. In germline, CDR1 is GTSNPN, CDR2 SVGIG (reference sequence). V lost 2 bases to trimming and J lost 3 bases, with 10 bases between them. The CDR3 totals 14 residues. CDR3 nucleotides: TGTGCCTGGAGTTCAGGGGTATACACCGGGGAGCTGTTTTTT. It translates to CAWSSGVYTGELFF.

The rearrangement joins TRBV21-1 to TRBJ2-5; the D call TRBD2 from the table was never checked on the DNA. TRBV21-1 counts as a pseudogene. This CDR3 contains 17 residues. DNA for the CDR3: TGTGCCAGCAGCAAAGAGAAGCGGGGGGACTGTCAAGAGACCCAGTACTTC. Its protein product is CASSKEKRGDCQETQYF.